The clone carrying this TCR beta chain came up once. Its antigen is not known. This sample is drawn from a study of cytomegalovirus exposure and HLA in healthy donors. The study's findings and limits: Later analysis found that TCR beta chains associated with HLA were more clonally expanded than other, equally common chains.

CDR3 length: 13 residues. V was shortened by 6 bases and J by 2 bases, with 11 bases between the two germline ends. CDR1 is MNHEY and CDR2 is SVGAGI in the germline V gene. PCR was performed using 60 Vbeta and 13 Jbeta primers. TCRdb keeps only in-frame clones here, not all; method: immunoSEQ multiplex PCR. The sample contains more than 85,000 clones, approximately 82% of which appear only once. Each donor was nominally healthy when sampled (though unrecorded immune exposures were likely). This chain joins TRBV6-5 and TRBJ2-7; perhaps TRBD1 as D (5 bases). This receptor was taken from a man between 25 and 39 years old in good health and CMV-seropositive. Sequenced sample: PBMCs. CDR3 amino acids: CASSPGAPYEQYF. The CDR3, as DNA: TGTGCCAGCAGCCCTGGGGCCCCCTACGAGCAGTACTTC.